The subject of this entry is one T cell receptor beta chain. Its antigen remains undetermined. Base qualities were left out, and no much larger clone turns up one base away. The TCR beta CDR3 regions were amplified from the RNA transcripts. The first round of RT-PCR for the TCR CDR3 was performed with the HTBI primer set and the Qiagen OneStep RT-PCR kit. The libraries were constructed in a second round of multiplex PCR and then size-selected and purified. Paired-end sequencing of the libraries was performed with 100 bp reads on an Illumina HiSeq2000. Processing in the source paper ran as follows. SOAPnuke was used to process the raw data, throwing out any read that contained adapters or uncalled bases, had a mean Phred below 15, or lacked an exact constant-primer or identifier match. High-quality paired reads were merged with COPE v1.2.5, and unique nucleotide sequences were defined as clonotypes. MiTCR v1.1 was used to align clonotypes to the IMGT TRBV, TRBD and TRBJ reference segments. Only V-J combinations with frequency above 0.0001, covering roughly 99% of repertoires, were analysed. The TCS score was defined as the ratio of F50 (clonal expansion) to E x V (chaos), calculated using BLOSUM62-based TCRdist between CDR3 peptides within each V-J. Welch's t-statistics and random forest reduced several hundred V-J features to around 14, which were used in a naive Bayes classifier (R e1071). TCRdb reprocessing: public reads trimmed at Q25 with fastp, clones called with MiXCR, in-frame beta chains kept. Rows are combined by CDR3 protein, so each entry shows the most common genes and DNA. Clone size and V and J calls follow TCRdb, not the original study. The sample table lists about 600,000 distinct CDR3 sequences, approximately 15% of them with a count of one. The ten largest clones add up to 2.5% to 4% of the sample.

Moderately to severely active disease, a Clinical Activity Score of at least 3, a NOSPECS grade of at least 4, and a duration under 3 months were present in ophthalmopathy patients. Exclusion was applied to patients with uncontrolled infections, other autoimmune diseases, pregnancy or lactation. Diagnoses were established on the basis of clinical symptoms, serum thyroxine and TRAb, thyroid ultrasound, and orbital computed tomography. Ficoll-Paque density gradient centrifugation was used to isolate PBMCs from approximately 10 ml of fresh peripheral blood. Total RNA was extracted using Trizol reagent, and RNA quality was assessed on an Agilent 2100 Bioanalyzer. The data were obtained in a study of T cells in Graves' hyperthyroidism and ophthalmopathy (dated by TCRdb to the late 2010s). Describing the broader study: Peripheral blood was collected at initial diagnosis, before any treatment. A discovery cohort of around 100 patients, about 44 with Graves' ophthalmopathy and about 60 with stable Graves' hyperthyroidism, was used to find distinguishing TCR V-J signatures. Prospective prediction of ophthalmopathy was tested in an independent validation cohort of about 19 hyperthyroidism patients and around 16 patients who later progressed to ophthalmopathy. The 85 to 100 discovery patients were divided at random into training and test sets in a 7:3 ratio. In addition, the study compared T-cell repertoires in thyroid tissue and in blood from several Graves' hyperthyroidism patients. After sampling, hyperthyroidism patients received methimazole starting at 30 mg daily, and ophthalmopathy patients received high-dose intravenous methylprednisolone. TCR Vbeta CDR3 sequencing of approximately 140 peripheral blood samples (43 ophthalmopathy, about 75 hyperthyroidism and some 17 progressor patients) is reported in the paper. The paper as a whole reports these results and caveats: Most expanded thyroid clonotypes (frequency above 0.001) were also detected in blood, a finding suggesting that blood repertoires may reflect thyroid immune responses. In validation, progression to ophthalmopathy was predicted by the model with 65% to 71% sensitivity and around 76% specificity, a median of about 6 months before onset. A 13 V-J signature model separated ophthalmopathy from stable hyperthyroidism, with roughly 88% sensitivity and 81.08% specificity in cross-validation and 80%/75% in testing. Sample size was not statistically predetermined, and blinding of investigators to group allocation was not performed.

The germline V gene supplies CDR1 MNHNS and CDR2 SASEGT. Trimming leaves V shorter by 7 bases and J shorter by 4 bases, with the junction holding 9 bases beyond the gene matches. The CDR3 starts with the cysteine, ends with the phenylalanine, and has 15 residues. Only the CDR3 region is kept as DNA, spanning 45 bases read in frame from base 1. Here the chain combines TRBV6-1 and TRBJ1-5; 8 junctional bases match TRBD1. The source of this sequence is a woman between 40 and 55 years old with Graves' ophthalmopathy. Sequenced: blood. The sequenced DNA: TGTGCCAGCAACCCCGGACAGGGTTGGAATCAGCCCCAGCATTTT. The resulting protein is CASNPGQGWNQPQHF.